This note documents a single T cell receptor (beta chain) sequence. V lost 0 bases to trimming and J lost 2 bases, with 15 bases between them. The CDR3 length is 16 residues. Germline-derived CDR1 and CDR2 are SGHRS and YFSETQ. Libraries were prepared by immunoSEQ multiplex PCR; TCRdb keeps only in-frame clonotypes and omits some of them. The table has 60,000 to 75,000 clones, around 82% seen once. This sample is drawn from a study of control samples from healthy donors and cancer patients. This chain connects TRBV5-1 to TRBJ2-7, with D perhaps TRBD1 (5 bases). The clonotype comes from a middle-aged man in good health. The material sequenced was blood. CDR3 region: CASSLGRVPATYEQYF. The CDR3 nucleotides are TGCGCCAGCAGCTTGGGCAGGGTACCCGCAACCTACGAGCAGTACTTC. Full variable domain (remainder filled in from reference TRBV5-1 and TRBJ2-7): KAGVTQTPRYLIKTRGQQVTLSCSPISGHRSVSWYQQTPGQGLQFLFEYFSETQRNKGNFPGRFSGRQFSNSRSEMNVSTLELGDSALYLCASSLGRVPATYEQYFGPGTRLTVT.